Listed below are T cell receptor beta chains from one sample, sequenced in a study of T cell changes during pregnancy in multiple sclerosis. Libraries were prepared by immunoSEQ multiplex PCR; TCRdb keeps only in-frame clonotypes and omits some of them. Here the sample spans 40,000 to 50,000 clones, 75% to 95% being singletons. Source: CD4+ T cells from peripheral blood mononuclear cells, taken after pregnancy. Receptors were obtained from a female donor in good health, enrolled as a control in a pregnancy study. Each CDR3 is given with its conserved first and last residue. Each record gives: D gene, J gene, CDR3 length, clone size, V gene, CDR3 DNA, CDR3 protein. D genes are given only for firm matches. The size entry is marked missing in some rows and otherwise reads once, few, many or a size class.

TRBD2 TRBJ2-1 16 NA TRBV19 TGTGCCAGTGGGACTAGCGGGGGGGCGGGCTACAATGAGCAGTTCTTC CASGTSGGAGYNEQFF
NA TRBJ1-1 15 NA TRBV5-1 TGCGCCAGTAACCACCCCGACAGGATGAACACTGAAGCTTTCTTT CASNHPDRMNTEAFF
NA TRBJ2-3 16 once TRBV7-2 TGTGCCAGCAGCTTAGTAGCTAGCGTCCGCACAGATACGCAGTATTTT CASSLVASVRTDTQYF
NA TRBJ2-2 16 NA TRBV4-1 TGCGCCAGCAGCCTGCTCACAGGGCCCCGCACCGGGGAGCTGTTTTTT CASSLLTGPRTGELFF
NA TRBJ2-5 16 NA TRBV30 TGTGCCTGGAGTTTGGTGGCTTATGGGCCCCAAGAGACCCAGTACTTC CAWSLVAYGPQETQYF
NA TRBJ2-1 11 NA TRBV20-1 TGCAGTGCCTCGACTACTAGCGAGCAGTTCTTC CSASTTSEQFF
NA TRBJ1-1 12 NA TRBV7-6 TGTGCCAGCAGCTTAGCCGGCGGAGGCGCTTTCTTT CASSLAGGGAFF
NA TRBJ2-5 17 NA TRBV7-2 TGTGCCAGCAGCCTCCTTCCAGGCAGCACCTTACAAGAGACCCAGTACTTC CASSLLPGSTLQETQYF
NA TRBJ2-1 14 NA TRBV4-3 TGCGCCAGCAGCCAAGAATGGAGGGTCAATGAGCAGTTCTTC CASSQEWRVNEQFF
TRBD1 TRBJ1-1 13 NA TRBV19 TGTGCCAGTAGTATTCCCGGGACAGGGAAGGCTTTCTTT CASSIPGTGKAFF
TRBD1 TRBJ2-3 16 NA TRBV10-3 TGTGCCATCAGTGAGTCGAAGGGACAGGGGGCGGATACGCAGTATTTT CAISESKGQGADTQYF
TRBD1 TRBJ1-1 15 NA TRBV4-3 TGCGCCAGCAGCCACCGTCTTCAGGGGGGTTGGGAAGCTTTCTTT CASSHRLQGGWEAFF
TRBD1 TRBJ2-5 14 NA TRBV14 TGTGCCAGCAGCACCCGACAGGGAAGAGAGACCCAGTACTTC CASSTRQGRETQYF
NA TRBJ1-2 13 NA TRBV28 TGTGCCAGCTTCCTCGGGGGGTTCCATGGCTACACCTTC CASFLGGFHGYTF
NA TRBJ2-3 16 NA TRBV9 TGTGCCAGCAGCGCCCCCTCAGGGGACTACATGGATACGCAGTATTTT CASSAPSGDYMDTQYF
NA TRBJ2-3 16 NA TRBV7-2 TGTGCCAGCAGCGTTCAAACTAGCCCGAGCACAGATACGCAGTATTTT CASSVQTSPSTDTQYF
NA TRBJ2-7 13 NA TRBV28 TGTGCCAGCAGGGACAAAATATCCTACGAGCAGTACTTC CASRDKISYEQYF
TRBD2 TRBJ2-1 15 NA TRBV11-2 TGTGCCAGCAGCCCGACTAGCGGGCTTTATAATGAGCAGTTCTTC CASSPTSGLYNEQFF
NA TRBJ2-1 12 NA TRBV18 TGTGCCAGCTCAGCGTCTAGCTCTGAGCAGTTCTTC CASSASSSEQFF
NA TRBJ2-2 16 NA TRBV12-5 TGTGCTAGTGGTCAAAGGGACTGGACGAACACCGGGGAGCTGTTTTTT CASGQRDWTNTGELFF
NA TRBJ2-3 14 NA TRBV27 TGTGCCACCCACGCGGGACAGCTCACAGATACGCAGTATTTT CATHAGQLTDTQYF
NA TRBJ1-2 14 NA TRBV5-4 TGTGCCAGCGGCACAGGGTTGCTGGTCTATGGCTACACCTTC CASGTGLLVYGYTF
TRBD2 TRBJ2-1 16 NA TRBV11-3 TGTGCCAGCAGCTACGGGACTAGCGGGAGGTCGAATGAGCAGTTCTTC CASSYGTSGRSNEQFF
NA TRBJ2-2 17 NA TRBV10-3 TGTGCCATCAGTGCATTTTCGGGGACATCGAACACCGGGGAGCTGTTTTTT CAISAFSGTSNTGELFF
NA TRBJ2-7 10 NA TRBV12-5 TGTGCTAGTGTCCCGGACATCCAGTACTTC CASVPDIQYF
NA TRBJ2-3 15 NA TRBV4-1 TGCGCCAGCAGCCCACTCGGGGGAAGCACAGATACGCAGTATTTT CASSPLGGSTDTQYF
TRBD1 TRBJ1-5 16 NA TRBV10-3 TGTGCCATCAAGCAATCGGGACAGGGGTTTGGACAGCCCCAGCATTTT CAIKQSGQGFGQPQHF
NA TRBJ1-1 14 NA TRBV9 TGTGCCAGCAGCCCGCAGACAGGCTCTGCTGAAGCTTTCTTT CASSPQTGSAEAFF
NA TRBJ2-2 18 NA TRBV19 TGTGCCAGTAGTGTCCGGGACATACGACCCGCGAACACCGGGGAGCTGTTTTTT CASSVRDIRPANTGELFF
TRBD2 TRBJ2-7 14 once TRBV5-1 TGCGCCAGCAGCCAACGGACTAGTGATGGCGAGCAGTACTTC CASSQRTSDGEQYF
TRBD1 TRBJ1-2 15 NA TRBV6-5 TGTGCCAGCAGCACTGGTGGGGGCAGGGGGCATGGCTACACCTTC CASSTGGGRGHGYTF
NA TRBJ1-5 15 NA TRBV6-5 TGTGCCAGCAGACCCGAGGGTGTAGGCAATCAGCCCCAGCATTTT CASRPEGVGNQPQHF
TRBD2 TRBJ2-1 15 NA TRBV7-3 TGTGCCAGCAGCTTAGGGACTAGCGGGTTTTCCGAGCAGTTCTTC CASSLGTSGFSEQFF
NA TRBJ2-7 13 NA TRBV5-4 TGTGCCAGCTCCTCACAGAGGGCCTACGAGCAGTACTTC CASSSQRAYEQYF
TRBD2 TRBJ2-1 13 NA TRBV4-1 TGCGCCAGCAGCCAAGATTATGGACTAGTGGCGTTCTTC CASSQDYGLVAFF
NA TRBJ1-3 15 NA TRBV4-2 TGTGCCAGCAGCCAAGAGACGGGGGCTGGAAACACCATATATTTT CASSQETGAGNTIYF
NA TRBJ1-1 11 NA TRBV6-5 TGTGCCAGCACCAATGGAGAACGGGCTTTCTTT CASTNGERAFF